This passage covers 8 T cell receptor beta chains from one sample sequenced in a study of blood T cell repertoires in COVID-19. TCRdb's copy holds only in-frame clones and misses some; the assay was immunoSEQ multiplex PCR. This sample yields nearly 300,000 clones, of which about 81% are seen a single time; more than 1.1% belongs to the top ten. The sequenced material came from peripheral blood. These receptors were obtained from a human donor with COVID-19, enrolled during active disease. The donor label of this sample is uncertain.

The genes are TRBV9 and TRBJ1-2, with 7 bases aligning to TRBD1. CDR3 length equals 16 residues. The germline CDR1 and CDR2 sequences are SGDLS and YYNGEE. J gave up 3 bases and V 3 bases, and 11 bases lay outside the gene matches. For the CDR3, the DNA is TGTGCCAGCAGCGCGGGTGAGGGGGCCCTGGACTATGGCTACACCTTC. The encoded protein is CASSAGEGALDYGYTF.

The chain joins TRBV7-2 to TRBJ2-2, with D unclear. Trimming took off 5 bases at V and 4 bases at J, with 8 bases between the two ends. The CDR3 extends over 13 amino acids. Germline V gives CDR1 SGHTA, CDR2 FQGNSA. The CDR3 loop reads CASSPILTGELFF. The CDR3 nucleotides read TGTGCCAGCAGCCCCATACTCACCGGGGAGCTGTTTTTT.

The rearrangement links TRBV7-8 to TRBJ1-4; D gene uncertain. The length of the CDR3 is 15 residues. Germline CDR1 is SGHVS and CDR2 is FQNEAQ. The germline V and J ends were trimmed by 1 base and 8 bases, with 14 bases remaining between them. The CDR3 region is CASSLERGREEKLFF. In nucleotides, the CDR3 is TGTGCCAGCAGCTTAGAGCGAGGGCGAGAGGAAAAACTGTTTTTT. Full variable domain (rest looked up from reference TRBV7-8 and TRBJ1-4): GAGVSQSPRYKVAKRGQDVALRCDPISGHVSLFWYQQALGQGPEFLTYFQNEAQLDKSGLPSDRFFAERPEGSVSTLKIQRTQQEDSAVYLCASSLERGREEKLFFGSGTQLSVL.

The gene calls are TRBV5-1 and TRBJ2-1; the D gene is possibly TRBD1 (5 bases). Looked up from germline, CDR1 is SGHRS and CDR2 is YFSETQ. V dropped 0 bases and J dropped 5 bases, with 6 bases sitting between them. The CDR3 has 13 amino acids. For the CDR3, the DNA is TGCGCCAGCAGCTTGGCAGGGAACAATGAGCAGTTCTTC. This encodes CASSLAGNNEQFF.

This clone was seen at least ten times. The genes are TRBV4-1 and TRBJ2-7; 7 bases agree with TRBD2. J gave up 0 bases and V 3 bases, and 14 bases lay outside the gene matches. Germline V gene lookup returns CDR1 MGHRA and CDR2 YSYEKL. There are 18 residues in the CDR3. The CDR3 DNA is TGCGCCAGCAGCCAGGGAAGACTAGCCGGTAGGAGCTCCTACGAGCAGTACTTC. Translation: CASSQGRLAGRSSYEQYF.

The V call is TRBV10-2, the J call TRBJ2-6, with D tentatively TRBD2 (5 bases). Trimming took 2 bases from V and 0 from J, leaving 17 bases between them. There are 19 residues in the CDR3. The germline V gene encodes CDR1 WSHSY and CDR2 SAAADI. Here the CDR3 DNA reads TGCGCCAGCAGTGAGCCCCCGGGGAGAGGTAGCTCTGGGGCCAACGTCCTGACTTTC. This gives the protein CASSEPPGRGSSGANVLTF.

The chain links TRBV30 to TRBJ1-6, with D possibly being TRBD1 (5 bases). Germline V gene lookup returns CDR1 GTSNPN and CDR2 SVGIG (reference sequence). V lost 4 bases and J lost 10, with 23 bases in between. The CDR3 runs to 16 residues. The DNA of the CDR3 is TGTGCCTGGACCTTACTCAGGGCCACGAGTGGCTCACCCCTCCACTTT. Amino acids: CAWTLLRATSGSPLHF.

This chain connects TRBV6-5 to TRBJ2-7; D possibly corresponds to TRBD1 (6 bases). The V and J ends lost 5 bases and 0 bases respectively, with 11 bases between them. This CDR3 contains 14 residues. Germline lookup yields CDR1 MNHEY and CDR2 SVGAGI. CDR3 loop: CASSRDRISYEQYF. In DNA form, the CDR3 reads TGTGCCAGCAGTAGAGACAGGATCTCCTACGAGCAGTACTTC.